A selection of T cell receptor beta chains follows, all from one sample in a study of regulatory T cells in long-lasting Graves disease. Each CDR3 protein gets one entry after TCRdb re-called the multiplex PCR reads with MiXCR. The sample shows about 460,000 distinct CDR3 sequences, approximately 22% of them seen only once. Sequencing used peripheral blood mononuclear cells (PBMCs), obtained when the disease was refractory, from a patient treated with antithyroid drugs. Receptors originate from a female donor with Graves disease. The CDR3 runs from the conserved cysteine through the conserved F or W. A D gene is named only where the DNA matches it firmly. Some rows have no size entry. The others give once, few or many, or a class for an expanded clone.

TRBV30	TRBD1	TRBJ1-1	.	TGTGCCTGGGCCGGACCAGGGGGCCTCAACACTGAAGCTTTCTTT	CAWAGPGGLNTEAFF
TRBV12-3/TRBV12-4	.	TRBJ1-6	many	TGTGCCAGAGAAGCGCCCCTCCACTTT	CAREAPLHF
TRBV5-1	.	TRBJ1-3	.	TGCGCCAGCAGGTCCGGGACATCTTTGTCAGTCGTCCCCATATATTTT	CASRSGTSLSVVPIYF
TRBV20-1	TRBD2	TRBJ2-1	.	TGCAGTGCTAGCGAAAGCGGGGAGGGTGAGCAGTTCTTC	CSASESGEGEQFF
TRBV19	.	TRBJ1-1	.	TGTGCCAGTAGTATCCTCCCCACAAACACTGAAGCTTTCTTT	CASSILPTNTEAFF
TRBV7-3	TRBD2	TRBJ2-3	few	TGTGCCAGCAGCTTAGGGACTAGCGGGACGCAGTATTTT	CASSLGTSGTQYF
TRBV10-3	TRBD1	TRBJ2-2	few	TGTGCCATCAGTGATCCGGACAGGCCCACCGGGGAGCTGTTTTTT	CAISDPDRPTGELFF
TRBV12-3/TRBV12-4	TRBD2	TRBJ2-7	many	TGTGCCAGCAGTGGGGCGGGTCTAGCGGGAAACGAGCAGTACTTC	CASSGAGLAGNEQYF
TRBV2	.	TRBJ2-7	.	TGTGCCAGCAGCGAGATTTTGGGGTTAAGCAACGAGCAGTACTTC	CASSEILGLSNEQYF
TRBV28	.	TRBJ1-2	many	TGTGCCAGCAGTTTACCAGCAGGAAGCTATGGCTACACCTTC	CASSLPAGSYGYTF